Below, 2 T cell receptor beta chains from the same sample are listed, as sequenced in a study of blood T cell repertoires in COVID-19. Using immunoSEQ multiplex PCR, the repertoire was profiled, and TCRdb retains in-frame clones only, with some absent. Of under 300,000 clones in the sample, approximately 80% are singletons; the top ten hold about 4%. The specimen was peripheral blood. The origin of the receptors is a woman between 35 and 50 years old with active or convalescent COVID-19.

The CDR3 is CASTDETTGVVGYTF. CDR3 sequence (DNA): TGTGCCAGCACCGACGAAACAACAGGGGTGGTTGGCTACACCTTC. This rearrangement joins TRBV7-3 to TRBJ1-2; 7 nucleotides match TRBD1. CDR3 length: 15 residues. Germline CDR1 is SGHTA and CDR2 is FQGTGA. After removal of 7 bases from V and 7 bases from J, the junction contained 15 bases not matched to a gene.

CDR3 loop: CASSSIAGGPGDTQYF. The CDR3 nucleotides read TGTGCCAGCAGCTCCATAGCGGGGGGGCCGGGGGATACGCAGTATTTT. The chain couples TRBV28 to TRBJ2-3, with 11 bases aligning to TRBD2. Trimming at V came to 6 bases and at J to 6 bases, leaving 11 bases not matched to a gene. In germline, CDR1 is MDHEN, CDR2 SYDVKM. The CDR3 has 16 amino acids.